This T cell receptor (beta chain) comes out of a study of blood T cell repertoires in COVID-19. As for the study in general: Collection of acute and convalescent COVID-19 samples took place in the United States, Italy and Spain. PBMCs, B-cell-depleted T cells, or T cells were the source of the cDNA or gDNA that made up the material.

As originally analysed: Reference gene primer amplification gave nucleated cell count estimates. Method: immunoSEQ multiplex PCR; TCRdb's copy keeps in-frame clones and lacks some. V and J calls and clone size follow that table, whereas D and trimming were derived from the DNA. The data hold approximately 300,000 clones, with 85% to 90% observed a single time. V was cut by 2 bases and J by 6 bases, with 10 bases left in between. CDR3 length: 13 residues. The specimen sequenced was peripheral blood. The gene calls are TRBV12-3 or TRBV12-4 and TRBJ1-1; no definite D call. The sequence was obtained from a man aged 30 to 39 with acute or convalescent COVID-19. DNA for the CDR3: TGTGCCAGCAGTTTATATCAGGTATCTGAAGCTTTCTTT. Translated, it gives CASSLYQVSEAFF.